The 2 T cell receptor beta chains listed next were all sequenced from one sample in a study of cytomegalovirus exposure and HLA in healthy donors (TCRdb year 2017). Library preparation employed the immunoSEQ multiplex PCR assay. For the multiplex PCR, a mixture combining 60 forward primers for TCR Vbeta segments and 13 reverse primers for TCR Jbeta segments was used. Entries here come from immuneACCESS through TCRdb and include only in-frame sequences with V and J called. Some clones fail to appear in such tables; in the studies checked, an unresolved V gene covers under half of the shortfall, and the cause of the remainder is unknown. The sample records roughly 160,000 clones, about 79% of which are singletons. The top ten constitute over 12% of the sample. Sequencing input: PBMCs. These receptors were taken from a man aged 45-60 years in good health and CMV-seropositive.

The chain recombines TRBV28 with TRBJ2-1; D is perhaps TRBD2 (7 bases). V lost 5 bases and J 2 bases, leaving 10 bases between the germline ends. This CDR3 has 14 amino acids. CDR1 MDHEN and CDR2 SYDVKM come from the germline V gene. CDR3 in DNA: TGTGCCAGCAGTACGGGGGGCCCCTACAATGAGCAGTTCTTC. Its protein is CASSTGGPYNEQFF.

CDR3: CASSSIGSLSREIMNTEAFF. The CDR3 bases are TGTGCCAGCAGTTCGATCGGCTCTCTTTCCAGGGAAATTATGAACACTGAAGCTTTCTTT. The V and J genes are TRBV27 and TRBJ1-1; maybe TRBD1 (5 bases). Germline lookup yields CDR1 MNHEY and CDR2 SMNVEV (reference sequence). The V end was cut by 4 bases, the J end by 0 bases, with 27 bases between. This CDR3 has 20 amino acids.